The clone carrying this T cell receptor (beta chain) showed up just once. Its antigen remains unknown. The PCR made use of 60 Vbeta and 13 Jbeta primers. The table came from immunoSEQ multiplex PCR; TCRdb's copy has only in-frame clones and leaves some out. The table lists 190,000 or so clones, roughly four fifths of them singletons. This entry is derived from a study of cytomegalovirus exposure and HLA in healthy donors. Overall study findings and caveats: In a later analysis, TCR association rates varied by HLA locus: DRB1 most, HLA-C fewest. In a later analysis, several top co-occurrence clusters appeared linked to parvovirus B19, influenza, CMV and Epstein-Barr virus. TCR beta V segments were, for the most part, productive about 87% or about 30% of the time in an earlier analysis.

Germline V lookup: CDR1 SNHLY, CDR2 FYNNEI. The V gene lost 4 bases and the J gene lost 3 bases, with 9 bases spanning the gap. This CDR3 spans 13 amino acids. This chain joins TRBV2 and TRBJ1-1; unclear D gene. Specimen: PBMCs. This clonotype originated in a woman aged 50 to 60 in good health and CMV-seropositive. DNA for the CDR3: TGTGCCAGCAGTGTACTTCGGGACACTGAAGCTTTCTTT. Its protein product is CASSVLRDTEAFF.